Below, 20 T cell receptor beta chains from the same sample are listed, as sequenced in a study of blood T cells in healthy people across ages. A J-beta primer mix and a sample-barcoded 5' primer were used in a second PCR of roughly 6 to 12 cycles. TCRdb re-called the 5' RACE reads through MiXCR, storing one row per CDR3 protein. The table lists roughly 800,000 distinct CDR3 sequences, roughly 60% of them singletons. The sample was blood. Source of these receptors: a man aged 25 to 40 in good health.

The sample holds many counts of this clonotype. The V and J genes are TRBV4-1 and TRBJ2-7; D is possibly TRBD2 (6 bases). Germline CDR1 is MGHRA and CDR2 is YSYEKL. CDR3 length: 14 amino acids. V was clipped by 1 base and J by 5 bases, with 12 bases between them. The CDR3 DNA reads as TGCGCCAGCAGCCAAGCGGGGACTTTCCACGAGCAGTACTTC. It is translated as CASSQAGTFHEQYF.

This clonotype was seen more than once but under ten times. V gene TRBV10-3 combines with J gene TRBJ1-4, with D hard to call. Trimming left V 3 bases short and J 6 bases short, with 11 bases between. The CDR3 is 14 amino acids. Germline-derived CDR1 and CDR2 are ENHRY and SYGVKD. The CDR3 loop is CAISERNKYEKLFF. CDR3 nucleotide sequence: TGTGCCATCAGTGAAAGGAACAAATATGAAAAACTGTTTTTT.

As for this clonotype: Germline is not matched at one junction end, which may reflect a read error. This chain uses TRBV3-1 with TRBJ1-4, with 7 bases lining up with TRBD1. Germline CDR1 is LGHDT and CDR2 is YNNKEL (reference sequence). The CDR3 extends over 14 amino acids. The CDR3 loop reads CASTQQGRNEKLFF. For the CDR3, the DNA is TGTGCCAGCACCCAACAGGGGCGGAATGAAAAACTGTTTTTT.

This CDR3 reads CSAARAGVETQYF. The DNA of the CDR3 is TGCAGTGCAGCACGAGCGGGAGTAGAGACCCAGTACTTC. V is TRBV20-1 and J is TRBJ2-5; 8 nucleotides align to TRBD2. Losses at the gene ends were 6 bases for V and 4 bases for J; bases not matched to a gene: 7. The germline V gene has CDR1 DFQATT and CDR2 SNEGSKA (reference sequence). This CDR3 region has 13 residues.

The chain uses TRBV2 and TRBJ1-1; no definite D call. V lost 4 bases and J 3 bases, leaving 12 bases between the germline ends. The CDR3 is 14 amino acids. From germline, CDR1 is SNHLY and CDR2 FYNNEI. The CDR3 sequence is CASSAEGWYTEAFF. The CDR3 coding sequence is TGTGCCAGCAGTGCCGAGGGTTGGTACACTGAAGCTTTCTTT.

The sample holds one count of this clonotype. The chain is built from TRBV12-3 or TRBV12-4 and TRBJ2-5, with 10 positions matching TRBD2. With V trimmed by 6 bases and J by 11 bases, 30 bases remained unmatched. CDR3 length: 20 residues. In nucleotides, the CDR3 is TGTGCCAGCAGCCATCCATTGGCTAGCGGGAGTACGGGCCTCTCTATGGAGCAGTACTTC. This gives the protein CASSHPLASGSTGLSMEQYF.

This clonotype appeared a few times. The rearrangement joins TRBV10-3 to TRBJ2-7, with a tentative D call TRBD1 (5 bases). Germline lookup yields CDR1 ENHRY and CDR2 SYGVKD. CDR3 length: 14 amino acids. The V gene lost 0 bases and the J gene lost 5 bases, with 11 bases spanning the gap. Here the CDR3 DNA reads TGTGCCATCAGTGAGTCTCGACAGACAGACGAGCAGTACTTC. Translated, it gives CAISESRQTDEQYF.

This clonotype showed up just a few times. CDR3 nucleotides: TGTGCCAGCAGCTTGTCCCAGTTGAACATTCAGTACTTC. Translating it yields CASSLSQLNIQYF. The chain is built from TRBV7-2 and TRBJ2-4, with D unresolved. The CDR3 is 13 amino acids. V dropped 3 bases and J dropped 7 bases, with 10 bases sitting between them. In germline, CDR1 is SGHTA, CDR2 FQGNSA.

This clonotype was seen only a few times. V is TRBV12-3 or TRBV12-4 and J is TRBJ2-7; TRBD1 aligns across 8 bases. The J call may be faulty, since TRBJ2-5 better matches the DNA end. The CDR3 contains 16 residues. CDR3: CASSPTRLGTGETQYF. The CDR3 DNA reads TGTGCCAGCAGCCCTACTAGATTAGGGACAGGAGAGACCCAGTACTTC.

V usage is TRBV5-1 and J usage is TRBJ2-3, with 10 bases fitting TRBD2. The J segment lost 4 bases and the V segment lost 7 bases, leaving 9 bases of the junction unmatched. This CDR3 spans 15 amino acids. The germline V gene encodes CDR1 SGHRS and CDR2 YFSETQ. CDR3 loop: CASVRERGGADTQYF. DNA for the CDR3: TGCGCCAGCGTCCGGGAGCGGGGGGGCGCAGATACGCAGTATTTT.

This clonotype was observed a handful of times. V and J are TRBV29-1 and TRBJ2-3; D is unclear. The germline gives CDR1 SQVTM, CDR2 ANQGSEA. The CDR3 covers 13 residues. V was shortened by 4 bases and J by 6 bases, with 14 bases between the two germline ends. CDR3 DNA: TGCAGCGTTGTAGGGCGGCCCCCCGATACGCAGTATTTT. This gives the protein CSVVGRPPDTQYF.

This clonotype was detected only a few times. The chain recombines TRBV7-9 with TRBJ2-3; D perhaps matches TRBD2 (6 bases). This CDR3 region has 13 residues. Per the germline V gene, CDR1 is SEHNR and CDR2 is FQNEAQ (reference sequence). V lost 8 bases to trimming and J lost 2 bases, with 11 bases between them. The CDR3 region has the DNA TGTGCCAGCCTGGGGGGATTCACAGATACGCAGTATTTT. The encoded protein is CASLGGFTDTQYF.

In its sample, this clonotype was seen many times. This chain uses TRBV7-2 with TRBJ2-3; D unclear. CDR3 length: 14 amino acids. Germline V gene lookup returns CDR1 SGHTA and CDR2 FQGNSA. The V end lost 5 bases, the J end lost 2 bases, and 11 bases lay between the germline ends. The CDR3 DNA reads TGTGCCAGCAGCCCGCCCGTACCCACAGATACGCAGTATTTT. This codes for CASSPPVPTDTQYF. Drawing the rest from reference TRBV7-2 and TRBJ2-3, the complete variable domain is GAGVSQSPSNKVTEKGKDVELRCDPISGHTALYWYRQSLGQGLEFLIYFQGNSAPDKSGLPSDRFSAERTGGSVSTLTIQRTQQEDSAVYLCASSPPVPTDTQYFGPGTRLTVL.

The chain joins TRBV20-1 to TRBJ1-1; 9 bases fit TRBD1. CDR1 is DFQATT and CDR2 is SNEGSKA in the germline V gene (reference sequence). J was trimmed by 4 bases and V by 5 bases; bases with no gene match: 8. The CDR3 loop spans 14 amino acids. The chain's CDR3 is CSALQGARATEAFF. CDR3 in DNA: TGCAGTGCTTTACAGGGGGCGCGGGCCACTGAAGCTTTCTTT.

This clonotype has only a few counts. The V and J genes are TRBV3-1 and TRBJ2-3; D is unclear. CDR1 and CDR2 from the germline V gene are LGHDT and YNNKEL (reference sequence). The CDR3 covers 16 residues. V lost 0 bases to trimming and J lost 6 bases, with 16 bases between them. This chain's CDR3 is CASSQDAQALTDTQYF. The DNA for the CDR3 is TGTGCCAGCAGCCAAGATGCTCAGGCCCTGACGGATACGCAGTATTTT.

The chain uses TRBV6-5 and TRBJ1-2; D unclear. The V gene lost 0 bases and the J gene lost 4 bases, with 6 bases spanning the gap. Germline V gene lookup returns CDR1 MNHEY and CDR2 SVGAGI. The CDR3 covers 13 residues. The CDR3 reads CASSYSLRYGYTF. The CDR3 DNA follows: TGTGCCAGCAGTTACTCGTTGCGCTATGGCTACACCTTC.

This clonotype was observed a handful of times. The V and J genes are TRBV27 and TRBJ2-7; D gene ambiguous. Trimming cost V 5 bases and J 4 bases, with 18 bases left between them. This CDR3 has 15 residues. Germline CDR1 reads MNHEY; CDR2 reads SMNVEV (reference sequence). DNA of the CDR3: TGTGCCAGCAGTCACCGTTTACTTCCCGAGTACGAGCAGTACTTC. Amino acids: CASSHRLLPEYEQYF.

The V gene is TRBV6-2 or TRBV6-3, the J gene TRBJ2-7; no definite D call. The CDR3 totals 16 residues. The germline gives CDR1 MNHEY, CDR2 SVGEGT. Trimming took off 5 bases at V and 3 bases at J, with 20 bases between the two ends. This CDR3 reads CASSQRSVTTNYEQYF. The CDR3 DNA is TGTGCCAGCAGTCAACGATCCGTGACAACCAACTACGAGCAGTACTTC.

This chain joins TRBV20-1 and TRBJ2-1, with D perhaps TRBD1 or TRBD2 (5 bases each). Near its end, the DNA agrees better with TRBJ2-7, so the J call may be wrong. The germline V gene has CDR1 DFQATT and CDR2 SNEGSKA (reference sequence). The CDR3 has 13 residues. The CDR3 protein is CSAIRDGPYEQYF. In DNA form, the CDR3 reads TGCAGTGCTATACGGGACGGCCCCTACGAGCAGTACTTC.

The CDR3 DNA is TGTGCCAGCAGCTTATTACCGGGGCACGTGGGCTACACCTTC. Translating it yields CASSLLPGHVGYTF. The gene calls are TRBV7-2 and TRBJ1-2; a possible D gene is TRBD1 (5 bases). Germline CDR1 and CDR2: SGHTA and FQGNSA. The ends were cut back, 2 bases at V and 8 bases at J, with 15 bases in the middle. The CDR3 is 14 residues long.